A selection of T cell receptor beta chains follows, all from one sample in a study of cytomegalovirus exposure and HLA in healthy donors. Sequenced by immunoSEQ multiplex PCR; TCRdb stores in-frame clones only, minus some. This sample has roughly 110,000 clones, with more than 70% found just once. Material for sequencing was PBMCs. Every receptor here comes from a man aged 35-49 years in good health and CMV-seronegative. CDR3s include the opening cysteine and the closing phenylalanine or tryptophan. The order of the fields is clone size, D gene, V gene, J gene, CDR3 protein, CDR3 DNA. D genes are given only for firm matches. Clone size appears in some rows only: once, few, many, or a class for an expanded clone.

clone size: NA
D gene: NA
V gene: TRBV5-1
J gene: TRBJ1-4
CDR3 protein: CASSPEGRRHEKLFF
CDR3 DNA: TGCGCCAGCAGCCCCGAGGGGAGGCGGCATGAAAAACTGTTTTTT

clone size: NA
D gene: TRBD1
V gene: TRBV5-1
J gene: TRBJ2-7
CDR3 protein: CASSRGTGALGEQYF
CDR3 DNA: TGCGCCAGCTCCCGGGGGACAGGGGCGTTGGGAGAGCAGTACTTC

clone size: NA
D gene: NA
V gene: TRBV4-2
J gene: TRBJ2-1
CDR3 protein: CASSQDPGSYNEQFF
CDR3 DNA: TGTGCCAGCAGCCAAGATCCAGGCTCCTACAATGAGCAGTTCTTC

clone size: NA
D gene: TRBD1
V gene: TRBV19
J gene: TRBJ2-5
CDR3 protein: CASTLTGGSQETQYF
CDR3 DNA: TGTGCCAGTACCTTGACAGGGGGAAGCCAAGAGACCCAGTACTTC

clone size: NA
D gene: TRBD1
V gene: TRBV5-1
J gene: TRBJ1-2
CDR3 protein: CASSIGQELNYGYTF
CDR3 DNA: TGCGCCAGCAGCATTGGACAGGAGCTTAACTATGGCTACACCTTC

clone size: NA
D gene: TRBD1
V gene: TRBV6-1
J gene: TRBJ2-7
CDR3 protein: CASSDGQGGSVQYF
CDR3 DNA: TGTGCCAGCAGTGACGGACAGGGGGGGTCCGTGCAGTACTTC

clone size: NA
D gene: NA
V gene: TRBV19
J gene: TRBJ2-3
CDR3 protein: CATRGVGTDTQYF
CDR3 DNA: TGTGCCACCAGGGGGGTAGGCACAGATACGCAGTATTTT

clone size: once
D gene: TRBD2
V gene: TRBV5-1
J gene: TRBJ2-1
CDR3 protein: CASSLASLAGGFSYNEQFF
CDR3 DNA: TGCGCCAGCAGCTTGGCTAGCCTAGCGGGGGGTTTCTCCTACAATGAGCAGTTCTTC

clone size: NA
D gene: NA
V gene: TRBV10-1
J gene: TRBJ2-7
CDR3 protein: CARRRGRKDEQYF
CDR3 DNA: TGCGCCCGAAGGAGGGGTAGGAAGGACGAGCAGTACTTC

clone size: NA
D gene: TRBD1
V gene: TRBV6-1
J gene: TRBJ2-7
CDR3 protein: CASSAGTVYEQYF
CDR3 DNA: TGTGCCAGCAGTGCGGGGACAGTATACGAGCAGTACTTC

clone size: NA
D gene: NA
V gene: TRBV4-1
J gene: TRBJ1-4
CDR3 protein: CASSQPQAANEKLFF
CDR3 DNA: TGCGCCAGCAGCCAGCCGCAGGCCGCTAATGAAAAACTGTTTTTT

clone size: NA
D gene: TRBD2
V gene: TRBV14
J gene: TRBJ2-3
CDR3 protein: CASSQDIRLAGKVDTQYF
CDR3 DNA: TGTGCCAGCAGCCAAGATATTAGACTAGCGGGGAAGGTAGATACGCAGTATTTT

clone size: NA
D gene: NA
V gene: TRBV7-9
J gene: TRBJ2-2
CDR3 protein: CASSLAGTNTGELFF
CDR3 DNA: TGTGCCAGCAGCTTAGCTGGGACAAACACCGGGGAGCTGTTTTTT

clone size: NA
D gene: TRBD1
V gene: TRBV7-9
J gene: TRBJ2-7
CDR3 protein: CASRHSGTGMDEQYF
CDR3 DNA: TGTGCCAGCAGACACTCCGGGACAGGGATGGACGAGCAGTACTTC

clone size: NA
D gene: TRBD1
V gene: TRBV5-5
J gene: TRBJ2-7
CDR3 protein: CASSPDRASYEQYF
CDR3 DNA: TGTGCCAGCAGCCCGGACAGGGCCTCCTACGAGCAGTACTTC

clone size: NA
D gene: TRBD1
V gene: TRBV7-2
J gene: TRBJ2-5
CDR3 protein: CASSRTGQGPQETQYF
CDR3 DNA: TGTGCCAGCAGCCGAACAGGACAGGGACCACAAGAGACCCAGTACTTC

clone size: NA
D gene: NA
V gene: TRBV5-1
J gene: TRBJ2-2
CDR3 protein: CASSLLNRDTGELFF
CDR3 DNA: TGCGCCAGCAGCCTGCTTAACAGGGACACCGGGGAGCTGTTTTTT

clone size: NA
D gene: NA
V gene: TRBV2
J gene: TRBJ1-6
CDR3 protein: CASRRIQGGAPLHF
CDR3 DNA: TGTGCCAGCAGGCGCATCCAGGGTGGAGCACCCCTCCACTTT

clone size: NA
D gene: NA
V gene: TRBV5-1
J gene: TRBJ1-4
CDR3 protein: CASSLGGPTNEKLFF
CDR3 DNA: TGCGCCAGCAGCTTGGGGGGGCCAACTAATGAAAAACTGTTTTTT

clone size: NA
D gene: NA
V gene: TRBV5-1
J gene: TRBJ1-1
CDR3 protein: CASSLRTVTEAFF
CDR3 DNA: TGCGCCAGCAGCTTGAGGACAGTCACTGAAGCTTTCTTT

clone size: NA
D gene: NA
V gene: TRBV7-6
J gene: TRBJ1-2
CDR3 protein: CASSLDQGANYGYTF
CDR3 DNA: TGTGCCAGCAGCTTAGATCAGGGCGCTAACTATGGCTACACCTTC

clone size: NA
D gene: NA
V gene: TRBV4-1
J gene: TRBJ2-7
CDR3 protein: CASSQGWQGYEQYF
CDR3 DNA: TGCGCCAGCAGCCAAGGTTGGCAGGGTTACGAGCAGTACTTC

clone size: NA
D gene: NA
V gene: TRBV6-5
J gene: TRBJ2-6
CDR3 protein: CASSYQGSSGANVLTF
CDR3 DNA: TGTGCCAGCAGTTACCAGGGTAGCTCTGGGGCCAACGTCCTGACTTTC

clone size: NA
D gene: TRBD1
V gene: TRBV19
J gene: TRBJ1-2
CDR3 protein: CASHLGTGPDEGYTF
CDR3 DNA: TGTGCCAGTCATCTCGGGACAGGCCCTGACGAGGGCTACACCTTC

clone size: NA
D gene: TRBD2
V gene: TRBV19
J gene: TRBJ2-7
CDR3 protein: CASRLGTSGGYEQYF
CDR3 DNA: TGTGCCAGTAGATTAGGGACTAGCGGGGGCTACGAGCAGTACTTC

clone size: NA
D gene: NA
V gene: TRBV19
J gene: TRBJ1-4
CDR3 protein: CASSLLFSEKLFF
CDR3 DNA: TGTGCCAGTAGTTTACTATTTTCGGAAAAACTGTTTTTT

clone size: NA
D gene: TRBD1
V gene: TRBV11-2
J gene: TRBJ1-6
CDR3 protein: CASTGTGVSPLHF
CDR3 DNA: TGTGCCAGCACCGGGACAGGCGTTTCACCCCTCCACTTT

clone size: NA
D gene: NA
V gene: TRBV29-1
J gene: TRBJ2-7
CDR3 protein: CSVRVSYEQYF
CDR3 DNA: TGCAGCGTCCGGGTCTCCTACGAGCAGTACTTC

clone size: NA
D gene: TRBD1
V gene: TRBV18
J gene: TRBJ1-1
CDR3 protein: CASSRGQGFRTEAFF
CDR3 DNA: TGTGCCAGCTCAAGGGGACAGGGATTCCGCACTGAAGCTTTCTTT